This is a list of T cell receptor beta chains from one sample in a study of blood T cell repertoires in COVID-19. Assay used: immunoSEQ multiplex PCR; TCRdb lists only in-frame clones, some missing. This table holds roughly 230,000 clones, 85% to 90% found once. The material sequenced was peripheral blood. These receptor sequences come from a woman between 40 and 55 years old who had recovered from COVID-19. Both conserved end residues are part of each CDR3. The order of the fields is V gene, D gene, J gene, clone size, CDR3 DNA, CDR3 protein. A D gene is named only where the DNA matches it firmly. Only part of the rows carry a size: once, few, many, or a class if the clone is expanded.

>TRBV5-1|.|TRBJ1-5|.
TGCGCCAGCAGCCCCGACGGGGGGCAGAATCAGCCCCAGCATTTT
CASSPDGGQNQPQHF
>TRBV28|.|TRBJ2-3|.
TGTGCCAGCAAGTTGGAGGGGCCAACAGATACGCAGTATTTT
CASKLEGPTDTQYF
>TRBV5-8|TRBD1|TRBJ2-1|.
TGTGCCAGCAGGGAACAGGGGTTTGAGCAGTTCTTC
CASREQGFEQFF
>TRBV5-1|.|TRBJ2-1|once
TGCGCCAGCAGCTGGGGACTCTCGCGGGCCACCTACAATGAGCAGTTCTTC
CASSWGLSRATYNEQFF
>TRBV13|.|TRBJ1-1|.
TGTGCCAGCAGCTTAGGCGTTGGACTTTCGAACACTGAAGCTTTCTTT
CASSLGVGLSNTEAFF
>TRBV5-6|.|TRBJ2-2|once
TGTGCCAGCAGCCCCAACAGGTCCCCCAACACCGGGGAGCTGTTTTTT
CASSPNRSPNTGELFF
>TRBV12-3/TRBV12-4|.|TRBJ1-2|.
TGTGCCAGCAGTCTGGACACAAACTATGGCTACACCTTC
CASSLDTNYGYTF
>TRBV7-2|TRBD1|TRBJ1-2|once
TGTGCCAGCAGCCCAACAGGGGCACCTAGACGTGGCTACACCTTC
CASSPTGAPRRGYTF
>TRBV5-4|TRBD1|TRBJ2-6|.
TGTGCCAGCAGCTCAGGACAGGGGCCTTCTGGGGCCAACGTCCTGACTTTC
CASSSGQGPSGANVLTF
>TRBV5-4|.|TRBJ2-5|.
TGTGCCAGCAGCTTAAAGGGGCCCCAAGAGACCCAGTACTTC
CASSLKGPQETQYF
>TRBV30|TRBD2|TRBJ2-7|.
TGTGCCTGGAGTAGTAGCGGGGTCTACGAGCAGTACTTC
CAWSSSGVYEQYF
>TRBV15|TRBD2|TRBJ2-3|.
TGTGCCACCAGCCCGGGACTAACCACAGATACGCAGTATTTT
CATSPGLTTDTQYF
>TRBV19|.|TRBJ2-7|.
TGTGCCAGTAGTATAGCGGGGGTCCGGACCTACGAGCAGTACTTC
CASSIAGVRTYEQYF